This note documents a single T cell receptor beta chain sequence. The CDR3 consists of 16 residues. Germline V gives CDR1 SGHVS, CDR2 FNYEAQ. V was trimmed by 5 bases and J by 3 bases, leaving 19 bases between them. These data originate in a study of T cell responses to AZD1222 COVID-19 vaccine. Repertoires were generated with immunoSEQ multiplex PCR, while TCRdb's copy carries only in-frame clones and drops some. The table lists 70,000 to 80,000 clones, 80% of them singletons. The sequence was collected from an adult who received the AZD1222 COVID-19 vaccine. The V and J genes are TRBV7-6 and TRBJ1-1; the D gene is possibly TRBD1 (5 bases). Sample: peripheral blood, taken 28 days after the second AZD1222 dose. CDR3 region: CASSDGRGILDTEAFF. The CDR3 coding sequence is TGTGCCAGCAGCGATGGTCGGGGGATTTTGGACACTGAAGCTTTCTTT. Full variable domain (rest looked up from reference TRBV7-6 and TRBJ1-1): GAGVSQSPRYKVTKRGQDVALRCDPISGHVSLYWYRQALGQGPEFLTYFNYEAQQDKSGLPNDRFSAERPEGSISTLTIQRTEQRDSAMYRCASSDGRGILDTEAFFGQGTRLTVV.